The sequence of this T cell receptor (beta chain) was determined in a study of blood T cell repertoires in COVID-19. Overall study: T cells, B-cell-depleted T cells, or PBMCs supplied cDNA or gDNA.

Each recovered donor of Cohort 3 presented with two negative PCRs, clearance, or symptom resolution. CDR1 is SNHLY, CDR2 FYNNEI, per germline. The V gene end was trimmed by 10 bases and the J gene end by 3 bases; junction bases not matched to a gene: 4. This CDR3 is built from 13 residues. Repertoires were generated with immunoSEQ multiplex PCR, while TCRdb's copy carries only in-frame clones and drops some. The sample holds more than 250,000 clones, roughly 89% seen once. The TCR originated in a woman in her thirties or forties who had recovered from COVID-19. The gene calls are TRBV2 and TRBJ1-4; 8 nucleotides line up with TRBD1. Material: PBMCs or T cells enriched from blood (not recorded which). The CDR3 DNA is TGTGCCACCCGGGACAGGCCTAATGAAAAACTGTTTTTT. This sequence encodes CATRDRPNEKLFF.